The present T cell receptor (beta chain) was sequenced within a study of blood T cell repertoires in COVID-19. Study-wide context: T cells, B-cell-depleted T cells, or PBMCs provided the cDNA or gDNA that served as material.

How the authors handled the data: The assay estimated nucleated cells by amplifying reference gene primers. Sequencing was performed with immunoSEQ multiplex PCR; in TCRdb, only in-frame clones are kept and a portion is missing. V and J calls and clone size are those listed in that table; D and trimming were worked out from the DNA. This sample carries approximately 300,000 clones, more than 75% of them seen once, and the ten largest clones take 1.5% to 2%. Germline loops: CDR1 KGHDR, CDR2 SFDVKD. The CDR3 runs to 19 residues. With 5 bases clipped from V and 0 bases from J, the junction kept 11 bases outside the gene matches.

The receptor was isolated from a woman aged 50 to 60 with acute or convalescent COVID-19. The rearrangement joins TRBV24-1 to TRBJ2-1, with 11 bases that match TRBD2. Sequencing used peripheral blood. The CDR3 bases are TGTGCCACCAGTGTCTGGAGTCTAGCGGGAGGCAGCTCCTACAATGAGCAGTTCTTC. Its translation: CATSVWSLAGGSSYNEQFF.